These 9 T cell receptor beta chains were all obtained from the same sample, sequenced in a study of early T cells in non-severe SARS-CoV-2 infection. TCRdb redid the calling of the 5' RACE reads with MiXCR, one entry per CDR3 protein. Among about 81,000 distinct CDR3 sequences, about 6% were seen once, and the ten largest hold less than 8%. The sequencing sample was made of whole blood. These receptors were collected from an adult who was a healthcare worker with PCR-confirmed SARS-CoV-2 infection or an uninfected control (not recorded which).

In DNA form, the CDR3 reads TGCAGCTACCACGGGGATGGGGCCTACGAGCAGTACTTC. It encodes CSYHGDGAYEQYF. The rearrangement joins TRBV29-1 to TRBJ2-7; tentatively, D is TRBD2 (5 bases). The length of the CDR3 is 13 residues. CDR1 is SQVTM and CDR2 is ANQGSEA in the germline V gene. Trimming removed 8 bases from V and 2 bases from J, with 16 bases in between.

This clonotype was picked up many times. V and J are TRBV11-2 and TRBJ1-4, with D unresolved. The CDR3 length is 13 residues. Germline V gene lookup returns CDR1 SGHAT and CDR2 FQNNGV. V was pared by 5 bases and J by 8 bases, with 12 bases between. CDR3 coding DNA: TGTGCCAGCAGCCCCCCCGGTGGGGAAAAACTGTTTTTT. This encodes CASSPPGGEKLFF.

This clonotype was found many times. The V and J genes are TRBV11-2 and TRBJ2-3; 7 bases are a match to TRBD2. V was pared by 2 bases and J by 1 base, with 6 bases of the junction left unmatched. Germline CDR1 reads SGHAT; CDR2 reads FQNNGV. This CDR3 is 16 amino acids long. The CDR3 DNA reads as TGTGCCAGCAGCTTAACTGGCGGGAGTCGCACAGATACGCAGTATTTT. Residues: CASSLTGGSRTDTQYF.

Ten or more counts support this clonotype. This chain joins TRBV11-2 and TRBJ2-7; 8 bases are shared with TRBD2. The CDR3 has 14 residues. V shed 6 bases, J shed 7 bases, and the junction held 11 bases outside the gene matches. In germline, CDR1 is SGHAT, CDR2 FQNNGV. In DNA form, the CDR3 reads TGTGCCAGCAGACAAGGACTAGCCCGTGGGGAGCAGTACTTC. Its translation: CASRQGLARGEQYF.

The CDR3 is CASSGTRIDTQYF. The CDR3 nucleotides are TGTGCCAGCAGTGGGACGCGGATAGATACGCAGTATTTT. The V gene is TRBV7-2, the J gene TRBJ2-3; D possibly matches TRBD1 or TRBD2 (5 bases each). The CDR3 sequence is 13 residues long. Trimming pared 6 bases from V and 5 bases from J, leaving 12 bases between. The germline gives CDR1 SGHTA, CDR2 FQGNSA.

By sample fraction, this clonotype is medium-sized. The chain joins TRBV11-2 to TRBJ2-3; 14 bases align to TRBD2. Germline CDR1 is SGHAT and CDR2 is FQNNGV. V was clipped by 5 bases and J by 6 bases; unmatched bases: 4. This CDR3 has 15 residues. In DNA form, the CDR3 reads TGTGCCAGCAGCCCGGGACTAGCGGGAGCGGATACGCAGTATTTT. It encodes CASSPGLAGADTQYF.

This clonotype was recorded many times. The V gene is TRBV29-1, the J gene TRBJ2-5; D possibly corresponds to TRBD2 (5 bases). Germline CDR1 reads SQVTM; CDR2 reads ANQGSEA. The CDR3 is 12 residues long. The V end was cut by 6 bases, the J end by 5 bases, with 13 bases between. The CDR3 region has the DNA TGCAGCGTGCGGACTGGCGTGGAGACCCAGTACTTC. This codes for CSVRTGVETQYF.

The rearrangement uses TRBV5-4 and TRBJ2-5; 11 positions match TRBD2. CDR3 length equals 15 residues. Trimming at V came to 3 bases and at J to 5 bases, leaving 6 bases not matched to a gene. The germline V gene encodes CDR1 SGHNT and CDR2 YYREEE (reference sequence). The CDR3: CASSSPTSGVETQYF. In DNA form, the CDR3 reads TGTGCCAGCAGCTCCCCGACTAGCGGGGTTGAGACCCAGTACTTC. The full variable domain, with the rest looked up from reference TRBV5-4 and TRBJ2-5, is ETGVTQSPTHLIKTRGQQVTLRCSSQSGHNTVSWYQQALGQGPQFIFQYYREEENGRGNFPPRFSGLQFPNYSSELNVNALELDDSALYLCASSSPTSGVETQYFGPGTRLLVL.

This clonotype has only one observation. The gene calls are TRBV12-3 or TRBV12-4 and TRBJ1-6, with D uncertain. The V end lost 0 bases, the J end lost 7 bases, and 19 bases lay between the germline ends. CDR3 length: 18 residues. CDR3 protein: CASSLALRAGNGNSPLHF. The CDR3 region has the DNA TGTGCCAGCAGTTTAGCGCTACGGGCAGGCAATGGAAATTCACCCCTCCACTTT.